Each of the 24 T cell receptor beta chains below was sequenced from the same sample in a study of T cells in Graves' hyperthyroidism and ophthalmopathy. TCR beta CDR3 regions were amplified from RNA. A set of HTBI primers served as the primers for a first-round RT-PCR of the TCR CDR3. In TCRdb, the multiplex PCR reads were re-called with MiXCR into one record per CDR3 protein. The table lists 300,000 to 400,000 distinct CDR3 sequences, 21% of them singletons, with less than 65% in the top ten. The source material was blood. The receptor set was obtained from a woman aged 45-59 years with Graves' hyperthyroidism.

This chain links TRBV7-3 with TRBJ2-7; 9 bases are shared with TRBD1. The CDR3 is 14 residues long. Germline loops: CDR1 SGHTA, CDR2 FQGTGA. V lost 5 bases and J lost 6; bases outside the gene matches: 8. CDR3 sequence: CASSTRQGVGEQYF. The CDR3 nucleotides read TGTGCCAGCAGCACTCGACAGGGGGTGGGCGAGCAGTACTTC.

This clonotype was counted many times. The CDR3 region is CASSLEGTGVNGYTF. The CDR3 DNA follows: TGCGCCAGCAGCTTGGAGGGGACAGGGGTAAATGGCTACACCTTC. The chain has TRBV5-1 and TRBJ1-2; TRBD1 agrees at 10 bases. The ends lost 0 bases at V and 6 bases at J; junction bases unmatched: 5. Germline V gene data show CDR1 as SGHRS and CDR2 as YFSETQ. The CDR3 is made up of 15 amino acids.

This clonotype was recorded at least ten times. This chain connects TRBV30 to TRBJ1-1; D is possibly TRBD1 (5 bases). The CDR3 is 12 amino acids. Germline-derived CDR1 and CDR2 are GTSNPN and SVGIG (reference sequence). V was cut by 2 bases and J by 7 bases, with 11 bases left in between. The chain's CDR3 is CAWSRTRYEAFF. In DNA form, the CDR3 reads TGTGCCTGGAGTAGGACAAGATATGAAGCTTTCTTT. Full variable domain (rest looked up from reference TRBV30 and TRBJ1-1): SQTIHQWPATLVQPVGSPLSLECTVEGTSNPNLYWYRQAAGRGLQLLFYSVGIGQISSEVPQNLSASRPQDRQFILSSKKLLLSDSGFYLCAWSRTRYEAFFGQGTRLTVV.

The V and J genes are TRBV20-1 and TRBJ2-5; D uncertain. Germline V lookup: CDR1 DFQATT, CDR2 SNEGSKA (reference sequence). Trimming stripped 6 bases from V and 1 base from J, with 9 bases between. The CDR3 sequence is 12 residues long. CDR3 sequence reads: CSARVTQETQYF. The DNA for the CDR3 is TGCAGTGCCCGGGTGACCCAAGAGACCCAGTACTTC.

In its sample, this clonotype was seen many times. The chain employs TRBV7-9 and TRBJ1-1; TRBD1 matches at 7 bases. The CDR3 totals 14 residues. V lost 5 bases to trimming and J lost 4 bases; unmatched junction nucleotides: 7. Germline CDR1 reads SEHNR; CDR2 reads FQNEAQ (reference sequence). As DNA, the CDR3 is TGTGCCAGCAGCCCCAGACAGGGTGGCACTGAAGCTTTCTTT. This sequence encodes CASSPRQGGTEAFF.

About this clonotype itself: The junction departs from the called germline gene at one end, perhaps through a read error. The chain employs TRBV7-7 and TRBJ2-5, with a possible D match to TRBD2 (5 bases). Per the germline V gene, CDR1 is SSHAT and CDR2 is FNYEAQ (reference sequence). The CDR3 has 13 residues. CDR3 DNA: TGTGCTAGCAGCTTAACGGGGATGGAGACCCAGTACTTC. This gives the protein CASSLTGMETQYF.

A few counts support this clonotype. This CDR3 is CASNWGDWETQYF. As DNA, the CDR3 is TGTGCCAGCAACTGGGGGGACTGGGAGACCCAGTACTTC. The J gene is TRBJ2-5, the V gene TRBV28; weak D call: TRBD2 (6 bases). Trimming stripped 7 bases from V and 5 bases from J, with 14 bases between. In germline, CDR1 is MDHEN, CDR2 SYDVKM. CDR3 length equals 13 residues.

This clonotype was counted a few times. The chain employs TRBV27 and TRBJ1-2, with D maybe TRBD1 (6 bases). CDR1 and CDR2 from the germline V gene are MNHEY and SMNVEV (reference sequence). V was pared by 3 bases and J by 4 bases, with 12 bases between. This CDR3 has 14 amino acids. The CDR3 here is CASSFRGPSYGYTF. As DNA, the CDR3 is TGTGCCAGCAGTTTCAGGGGCCCTAGCTATGGCTACACCTTC.

Of note for this clonotype: Mismatch with germline at one junction end may stem from a read error. The chain combines TRBV20-1 with TRBJ2-1, with 8 bases identical to TRBD2. Germline V gene lookup returns CDR1 DFQATT and CDR2 SNEGSKA (reference sequence). The CDR3 contains 15 residues. The CDR3 protein is CSARMGLAGIYEQFF. In DNA form, the CDR3 reads TGTAGTGCTAGGATGGGGCTAGCGGGTATCTATGAGCAGTTCTTC.

The chain uses TRBV6-1 and TRBJ2-3; tentative D call: TRBD1 (6 bases). With 1 base removed from V and 0 bases from J, the gap between germline ends came to 8 bases. Germline values: CDR1 MNHNS, CDR2 SASEGT. The CDR3 extends over 15 amino acids. This chain's CDR3 is CASSEEGHSTDTQYF. CDR3 nucleotides: TGTGCCAGCAGTGAAGAGGGACATAGCACAGATACGCAGTATTTT.

This clonotype showed up just a few times. The V gene is TRBV28, the J gene TRBJ1-5, with 8 bases aligning to TRBD1. V dropped 2 bases and J dropped 5; count of bases not matched to a gene: 8. The CDR3 has 16 amino acids. Looked up from germline, CDR1 is MDHEN and CDR2 is SYDVKM. The CDR3 region is CASSLIRDRRDQPQHF. In DNA, the CDR3 is TGTGCCAGCAGTTTAATACGGGACAGGCGGGATCAGCCCCAGCATTTT.

This clonotype was detected many times. The genes are TRBV12-3 or TRBV12-4 and TRBJ1-2, with TRBD1 matching 8 bases. This CDR3 comprises 15 residues. Trimming at V came to 4 bases and at J to 6 bases, leaving 10 bases not matched to a gene. The CDR3 region has the DNA TGTGCCAGCAGTTCCGCCGACAGGGGAAGGCATGGCTACACCTTC. Translation gives CASSSADRGRHGYTF.

Only a few counts were recorded for this clonotype. The chain employs TRBV5-8 and TRBJ1-5, with TRBD1 matching over 8 bases. The CDR3 sequence is 16 residues long. J was trimmed by 7 bases and V by 4 bases; bases with no gene match: 13. CDR1 and CDR2 from the germline V gene are SGHTS and YDEGEE. This CDR3 is CASSRRTGTVGQPQHF. The CDR3 DNA follows: TGTGCCAGCAGCCGTCGGACAGGGACAGTTGGGCAGCCCCAGCATTTT.

This clonotype was counted at least ten times. The J gene is TRBJ2-1, the V gene TRBV3-1; TRBD1 might be the D (6 bases). The CDR3 spans 15 residues. Trimming removed 0 bases from V and 6 bases from J, with 12 bases in between. In germline, CDR1 is LGHDT, CDR2 YNNKEL (reference sequence). In nucleotides, the CDR3 is TGTGCCAGCAGCCAAGATAGACGGACAGTCAATGAGCAGTTCTTC. It codes for CASSQDRRTVNEQFF.

Only a few counts were recorded for this clonotype. The V gene is TRBV4-1, the J gene TRBJ2-7; D not resolved. Trimming took off 0 bases at V and 5 bases at J, with 14 bases between the two ends. The CDR3 has 15 amino acids. CDR1 MGHRA and CDR2 YSYEKL come from the germline V gene. CDR3 amino acids: CASSQEGGSSHEQYF. The CDR3 nucleotides are TGCGCCAGCAGCCAAGAGGGTGGCAGTTCCCACGAGCAGTACTTC.

The genes are TRBV7-9 and TRBJ2-1, with TRBD1 identical over 9 bases. Germline-derived CDR1 and CDR2 are SEHNR and FQNEAQ (reference sequence). This CDR3 contains 15 residues. With 2 bases clipped from V and 7 bases from J, the junction kept 6 bases outside the gene matches. CDR3: CASSLSQGARNEQFF. For the CDR3, the DNA is TGTGCCAGCAGCTTATCACAGGGGGCTAGAAATGAGCAGTTCTTC. The full variable domain, completed using reference TRBV7-9 and TRBJ2-1, is DTGVSQNPRHKITKRGQNVTFRCDPISEHNRLYWYRQTLGQGPEFLTYFQNEAQLEKSRLLSDRFSAERPKGSFSTLEIQRTEQGDSAMYLCASSLSQGARNEQFFGPGTRLTVL.

This chain uses TRBV28 with TRBJ2-3; no reliable D call. The germline V and J ends were trimmed by 3 bases and 3 bases, with 4 bases remaining between them. The CDR3 has 12 amino acids. Germline V gene lookup returns CDR1 MDHEN and CDR2 SYDVKM. CDR3 protein: CASSFRTDTQYF. The CDR3 DNA sequence: TGTGCCAGCAGTTTTCGGACAGATACGCAGTATTTT.

This clonotype appeared many times. The gene calls are TRBV12-3 or TRBV12-4 and TRBJ2-1; D is perhaps TRBD2 (6 bases). The V end lost 1 base, the J end lost 9 bases, and 16 bases lay between the germline ends. There are 15 residues in the CDR3. DNA for the CDR3: TGTGCCAGCAGTTTAGGTAGTGGGGGGTTTGGTGAGCAGTTCTTC. Amino acids: CASSLGSGGFGEQFF.

The chain uses TRBV9 and TRBJ1-3; D might be TRBD1 (5 bases). V lost 1 base, J lost 2 bases, and 16 bases lay in between. Germline V lookup: CDR1 SGDLS, CDR2 YYNGEE. The CDR3 is 17 amino acids. CDR3 region: CASSVSGGTFTGNTIYF. CDR3 DNA sequence: TGTGCCAGCAGCGTATCGGGGGGAACGTTTACTGGAAACACCATATATTTT.

The J gene is TRBJ2-1, the V gene TRBV18; no reliable D call. V was trimmed by 2 bases and J by 15 bases, leaving 17 bases between them. The CDR3 consists of 13 residues. Germline CDR1 is KGHSH and CDR2 is LQKENI. CDR3: CASSPDQTRAPFF. CDR3 bases: TGTGCCAGCTCACCAGACCAGACAAGGGCTCCGTTCTTC. The full variable domain, rest sourced from reference TRBV18 and TRBJ2-1, is NAGVMQNPRHLVRRRGQEARLRCSPMKGHSHVYWYRQLPEEGLKFMVYLQKENIIDESGMPKERFSAEFPKEGPSILRIQQVVRGDSAAYFCASSPDQTRAPFFGPGTRLTVL.

The chain combines TRBV11-2 with TRBJ2-1; 13 bases align to TRBD2. The CDR3 totals 14 residues. Trimming cost V 10 bases and J 6 bases; bases outside gene matches: 6. Germline V gene sequence: CDR1 SGHAT, CDR2 FQNNGV. The CDR3 protein is CATKTSGGANEQFF. CDR3 nucleotides: TGTGCCACCAAAACTAGCGGGGGGGCCAATGAGCAGTTCTTC.

In its sample, this clonotype was seen many times. The V call is TRBV20-1, the J call TRBJ1-6; TRBD1 aligns across 7 bases. The CDR3 loop spans 13 amino acids. Germline V gene lookup returns CDR1 DFQATT and CDR2 SNEGSKA (reference sequence). V shed 4 bases and J 5 bases; nucleotides not matched to a gene: 2. As DNA, the CDR3 is TGCAGTGCTAAGGGGGCGCATAATTCACCCCTCCACTTT. Its translation: CSAKGAHNSPLHF.

The chain employs TRBV28 and TRBJ1-4; TRBD1 might be the D (5 bases). Trimming removed 8 bases from V and 0 bases from J, with 13 bases in between. The CDR3 sequence is 15 residues long. Germline values: CDR1 MDHEN, CDR2 SYDVKM. The CDR3 here is CASLGPSATNEKLFF. In DNA form, the CDR3 reads TGTGCCAGCTTGGGGCCCTCTGCAACTAATGAAAAACTGTTTTTT.

This clonotype was seen many times. This chain uses TRBV11-3 with TRBJ2-1; 7 positions agree with TRBD1. The CDR3 consists of 13 residues. Per germline, CDR1 SGHNT and CDR2 YENEEA. Trimming removed 7 bases from V and 6 bases from J; junction bases left unmatched: 6. CDR3 in DNA: TGTGCCAGCACCGAGACAGGGTCCAATGAGCAGTTCTTC. This sequence encodes CASTETGSNEQFF.